This T cell receptor beta chain was sequenced during a study of OX40 agonist ivuxolimab in advanced cancers. Study as a whole: Patients took ivuxolimab, an agonistic anti-OX40 (CD134) antibody. Patients got intravenous ivuxolimab at 0.01 to 10 mg/kg every 2 weeks. Overall study results and limits: At 0.1 to 3.0 mg/kg, clonal expansion of CD4+ and CD8+ blood T cells had occurred by week 6.

The table lists this clone with a few counts. Its antigen remains unidentified. TCRdb's table, derived via immunoSEQ multiplex PCR, lists solely in-frame clones and lacks some. The sample lists 70,000 to 90,000 clones; under 95% were seen once. CDR3 length equals 20 residues. V lost 2 bases, J lost 4 bases, and 24 bases lay in between. Germline CDR1 is MNHNS and CDR2 is SASEGT. Autoimmune disease history or systemic immunosuppression led to patient exclusion. The clonotype comes from an adult with an advanced solid tumor such as melanoma, head and neck, liver or kidney cancer. This material consisted of CD4+ or CD8+ T cells sorted from blood, taken in a trial of the OX40 agonist ivuxolimab. The chain joins TRBV6-1 to TRBJ2-6, with D maybe TRBD1 (6 bases). The CDR3 spells CASSEFGWTVVGSGANVLTF. The CDR3 DNA follows: TGTGCCAGCAGTGAATTTGGTTGGACAGTGGTCGGCTCGGGGGCCAACGTCCTGACTTTC.